Given below is one TCR beta chain in context. Its specificity is unknown. Trimming removed 2 bases at V and 10 bases at J, with 14 bases between. The CDR3 runs to 13 residues. Germline V gene data show CDR1 as MNHEY and CDR2 as SVGAGI. This sample was taken from a study of cytomegalovirus exposure and HLA in healthy donors. The data were produced by immunoSEQ multiplex PCR, yet TCRdb's version contains in-frame clones alone and is incomplete. The table includes about 140,000 clones, 94% detected once. Study outcomes and limitations: Within the roughly 120 validation repertoires, first-cohort TCR clusters tended to co-occur, according to a later analysis. The authors confirmed in vitro that a few CMV-associated chains were specific for CMV antigens.

The J gene is TRBJ2-5, the V gene TRBV6-5; no clear D gene. The clonotype comes from a young man in good health and CMV-seropositive. The source material was PBMCs. CDR3: CASSYAPRDGQYF. Written as DNA, the CDR3 is TGTGCCAGCAGTTACGCCCCAAGAGATGGCCAGTACTTC.